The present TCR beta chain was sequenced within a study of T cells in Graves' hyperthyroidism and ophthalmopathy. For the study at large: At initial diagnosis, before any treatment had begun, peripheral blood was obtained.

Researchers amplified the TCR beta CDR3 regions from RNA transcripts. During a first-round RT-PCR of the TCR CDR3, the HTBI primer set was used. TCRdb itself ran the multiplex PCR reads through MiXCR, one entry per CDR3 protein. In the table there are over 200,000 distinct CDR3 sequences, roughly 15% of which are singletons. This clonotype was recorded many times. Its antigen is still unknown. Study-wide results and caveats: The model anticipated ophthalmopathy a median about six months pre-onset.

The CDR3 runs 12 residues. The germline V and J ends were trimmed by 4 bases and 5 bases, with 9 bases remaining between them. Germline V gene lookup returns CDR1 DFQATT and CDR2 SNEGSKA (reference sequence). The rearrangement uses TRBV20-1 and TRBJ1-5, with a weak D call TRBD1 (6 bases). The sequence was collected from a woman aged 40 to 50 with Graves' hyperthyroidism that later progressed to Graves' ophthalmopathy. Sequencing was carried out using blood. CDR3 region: CSAINRDQPQHF. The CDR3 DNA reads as TGCAGTGCTATCAACAGGGATCAGCCCCAGCATTTT.